This T cell receptor (beta chain) originates from a study of human T cells and chemical hapten exposure. Study context: Patients had diphenylcyclopropenone applied to the scalp weekly throughout the roughly 25-week study. Whole-study results and caveats: In the PT1 data, expanded TCR counts showed a positive correlation with patch test score.

Time point denoted: pre-sensitization, week 0. The sample's treatment: therapeutic diphenylcyclopropenone sensitization with weekly scalp DPC. Drawing of blood took place ahead of applying each patch test. Extraction yielded total RNA from whole blood (unfractionated). In this sample, this clonotype turned up many times. What it recognizes is unknown. One entry per CDR3 protein results from TCRdb running MiXCR on the RACE reads. The repertoire has 350,000 to 450,000 distinct CDR3 sequences, 5.1% of them found once; the top ten carry 2.6%. The sample was whole blood, taken in connection with sensitization to the hapten diphenylcyclopropenone (DPC). This TCR derives from a woman between 45 and 60 years old with alopecia areata. Some clones in this sample may be carry-over from other donors' samples.

The CDR3 spells CATCNGDTGTSASDEQFF. DNA for the CDR3: TGTGCCACCTGTAATGGGGATACCGGGACTAGCGCTTCGGATGAGCAGTTCTTC. The rearrangement links TRBV24-1 to TRBJ2-1, with 10 bases lining up with TRBD2. Trimming took 9 bases from V and 8 from J; bases not matched to a gene: 21. Germline V gene data show CDR1 as KGHDR and CDR2 as SFDVKD. The CDR3 runs to 18 residues.